Given below is one T cell receptor beta chain in context. These data come from a study of blood T cell repertoires in COVID-19. Libraries were prepared by immunoSEQ multiplex PCR; TCRdb keeps only in-frame clonotypes and omits some of them. Among a few hundred thousand clones listed, about 90% were seen once. Germline-derived CDR1 and CDR2 are MRHNA and SNTAGT. V was shortened by 3 bases and J by 3 bases, with 14 bases between the two germline ends. This CDR3 comprises 16 residues. The chain has TRBV6-4 and TRBJ1-4, with D tentatively TRBD1 (5 bases). The sequence was obtained from a woman in her 30s who had recovered from COVID-19. Sequencing was carried out using PBMCs or T cells enriched from blood (not recorded which). The CDR3 nucleotides read TGTGCCAGCAGTGATAGCAGGGAAGAGGCTAATGAAAAACTGTTTTTT. Amino acid sequence: CASSDSREEANEKLFF.